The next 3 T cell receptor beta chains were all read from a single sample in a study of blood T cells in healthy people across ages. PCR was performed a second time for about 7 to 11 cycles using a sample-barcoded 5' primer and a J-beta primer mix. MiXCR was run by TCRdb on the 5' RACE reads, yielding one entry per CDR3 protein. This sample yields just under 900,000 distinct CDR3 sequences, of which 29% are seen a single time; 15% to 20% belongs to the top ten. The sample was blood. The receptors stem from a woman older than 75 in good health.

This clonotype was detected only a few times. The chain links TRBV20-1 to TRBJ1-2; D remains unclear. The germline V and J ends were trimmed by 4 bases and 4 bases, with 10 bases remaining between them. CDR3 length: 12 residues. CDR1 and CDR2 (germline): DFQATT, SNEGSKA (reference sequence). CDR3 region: CSAIRSLYGYTF. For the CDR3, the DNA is TGCAGTGCTATCCGCAGTCTCTATGGCTACACCTTC.

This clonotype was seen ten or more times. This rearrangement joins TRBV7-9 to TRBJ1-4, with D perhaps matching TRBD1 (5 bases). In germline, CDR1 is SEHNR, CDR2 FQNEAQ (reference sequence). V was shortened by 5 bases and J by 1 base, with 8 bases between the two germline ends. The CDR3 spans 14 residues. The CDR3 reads CASSRTQTNEKLFF. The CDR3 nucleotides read TGTGCCAGCAGCCGGACACAAACTAATGAAAAACTGTTTTTT.

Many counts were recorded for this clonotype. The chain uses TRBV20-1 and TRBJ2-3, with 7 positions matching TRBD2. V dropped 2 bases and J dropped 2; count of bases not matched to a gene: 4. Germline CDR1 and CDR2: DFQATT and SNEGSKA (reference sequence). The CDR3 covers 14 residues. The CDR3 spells CSARRGGFTDTQYF. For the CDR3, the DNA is TGCAGTGCTAGACGCGGGGGTTTCACAGATACGCAGTATTTT.